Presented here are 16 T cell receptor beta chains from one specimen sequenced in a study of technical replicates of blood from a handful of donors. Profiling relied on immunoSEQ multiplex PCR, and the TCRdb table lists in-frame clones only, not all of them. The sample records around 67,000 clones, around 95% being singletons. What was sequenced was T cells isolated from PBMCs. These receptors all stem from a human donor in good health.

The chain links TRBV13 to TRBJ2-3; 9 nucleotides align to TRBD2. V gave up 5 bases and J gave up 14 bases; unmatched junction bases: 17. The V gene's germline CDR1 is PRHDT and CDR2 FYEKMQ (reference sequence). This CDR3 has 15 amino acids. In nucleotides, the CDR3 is TGTGCCAGCAGCCCTACTACCAGCGGGGGGCTCCCATTGTATTTT. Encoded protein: CASSPTTSGGLPLYF.

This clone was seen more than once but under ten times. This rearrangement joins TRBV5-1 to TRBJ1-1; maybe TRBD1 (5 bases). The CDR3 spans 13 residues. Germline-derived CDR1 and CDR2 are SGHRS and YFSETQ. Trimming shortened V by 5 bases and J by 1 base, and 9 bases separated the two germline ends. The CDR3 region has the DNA TGCGCCAGCAGGACAGACCCGAACACTGAAGCTTTCTTT. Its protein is CASRTDPNTEAFF.

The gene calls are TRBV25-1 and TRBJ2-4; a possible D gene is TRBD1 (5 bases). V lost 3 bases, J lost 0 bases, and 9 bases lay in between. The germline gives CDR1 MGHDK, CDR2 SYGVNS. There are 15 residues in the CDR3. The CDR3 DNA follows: TGTGCCAGCAGTGATCCAGGGTTAGCCAAAAACATTCAGTACTTC. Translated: CASSDPGLAKNIQYF.

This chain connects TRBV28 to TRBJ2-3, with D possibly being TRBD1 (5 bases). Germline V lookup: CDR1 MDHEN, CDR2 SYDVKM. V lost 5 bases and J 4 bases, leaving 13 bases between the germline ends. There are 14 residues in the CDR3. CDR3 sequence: CASSLPGQPDTQYF. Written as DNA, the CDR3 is TGTGCCAGCAGTCTCCCCGGACAACCAGATACGCAGTATTTT.

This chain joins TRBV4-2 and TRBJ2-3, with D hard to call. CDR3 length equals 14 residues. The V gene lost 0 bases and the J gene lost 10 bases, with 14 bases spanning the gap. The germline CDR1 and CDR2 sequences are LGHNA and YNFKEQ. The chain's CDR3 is CASSQDQAVVAQYF. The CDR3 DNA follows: TGTGCCAGCAGCCAAGATCAGGCTGTAGTTGCGCAGTATTTT.

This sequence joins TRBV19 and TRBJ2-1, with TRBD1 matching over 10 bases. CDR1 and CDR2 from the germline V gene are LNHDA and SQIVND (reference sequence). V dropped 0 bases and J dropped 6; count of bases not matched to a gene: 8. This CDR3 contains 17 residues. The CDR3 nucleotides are TGTGCCAGTAGTATAGATGGAGGGACAGGGGTCCTCAATGAGCAGTTCTTC. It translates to CASSIDGGTGVLNEQFF. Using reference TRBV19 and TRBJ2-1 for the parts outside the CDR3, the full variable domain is DGGITQSPKYLFRKEGQNVTLSCEQNLNHDAMYWYRQDPGQGLRLIYYSQIVNDFQKGDIAEGYSVSREKKESFPLTVTSAQKNPTAFYLCASSIDGGTGVLNEQFFGPGTRLTVL.

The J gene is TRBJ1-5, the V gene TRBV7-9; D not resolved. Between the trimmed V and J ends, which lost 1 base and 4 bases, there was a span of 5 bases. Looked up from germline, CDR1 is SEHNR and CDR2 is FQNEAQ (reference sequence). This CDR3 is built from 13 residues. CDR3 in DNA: TGTGCCAGCAGCTTAGGAGTTAATCAGCCCCAGCATTTT. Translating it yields CASSLGVNQPQHF.

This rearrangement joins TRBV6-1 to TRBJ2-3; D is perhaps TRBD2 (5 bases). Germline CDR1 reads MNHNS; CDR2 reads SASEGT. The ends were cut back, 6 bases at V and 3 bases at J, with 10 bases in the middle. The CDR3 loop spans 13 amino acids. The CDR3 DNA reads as TGTGCCAGCAGGGAGGTCGCGACAGATACGCAGTATTTT. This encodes CASREVATDTQYF.

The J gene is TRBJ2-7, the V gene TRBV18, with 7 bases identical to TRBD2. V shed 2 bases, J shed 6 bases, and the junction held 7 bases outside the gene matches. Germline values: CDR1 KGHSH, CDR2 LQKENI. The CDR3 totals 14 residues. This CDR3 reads CASSPGEGYGEQYF. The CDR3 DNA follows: TGTGCCAGCTCACCAGGGGAGGGCTACGGCGAGCAGTACTTC.

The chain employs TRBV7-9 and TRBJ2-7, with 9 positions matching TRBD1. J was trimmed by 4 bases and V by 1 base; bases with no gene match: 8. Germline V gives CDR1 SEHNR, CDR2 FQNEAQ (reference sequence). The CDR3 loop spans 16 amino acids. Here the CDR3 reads CASSLGTGDLFYEQYF. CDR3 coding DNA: TGTGCCAGCAGCTTAGGGACAGGGGACCTCTTTTACGAGCAGTACTTC.

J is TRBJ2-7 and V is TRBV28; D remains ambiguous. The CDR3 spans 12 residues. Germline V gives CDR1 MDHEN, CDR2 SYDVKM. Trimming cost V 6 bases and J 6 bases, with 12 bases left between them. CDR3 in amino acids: CASSTPVSEQYF. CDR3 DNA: TGTGCCAGCAGCACCCCCGTTAGCGAGCAGTACTTC. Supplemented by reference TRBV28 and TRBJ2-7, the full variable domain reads DVKVTQSSRYLVKRTGEKVFLECVQDMDHENMFWYRQDPGLGLRLIYFSYDVKMKEKGDIPEGYSVSREKKERFSLILESASTNQTSMYLCASSTPVSEQYFGPGTRLTVT.

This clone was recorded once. CDR3 in DNA: TGCGCCAGCAGCACCGGACAGGACCAAGAGACCCAGTACTTC. It codes for CASSTGQDQETQYF. The rearrangement joins TRBV5-1 to TRBJ2-5; 7 nucleotides agree with TRBD1. CDR1 is SGHRS and CDR2 is YFSETQ in the germline V gene. J gave up 0 bases and V 4 bases, and 3 bases lay outside the gene matches. This CDR3 region has 14 residues.

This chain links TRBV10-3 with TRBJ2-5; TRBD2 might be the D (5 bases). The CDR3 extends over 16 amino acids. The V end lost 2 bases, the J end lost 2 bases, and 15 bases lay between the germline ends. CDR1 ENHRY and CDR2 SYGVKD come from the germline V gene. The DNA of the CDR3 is TGTGCCATCAGTGAGGGTCCCGCAAGGGAGCAAGAGACCCAGTACTTC. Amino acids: CAISEGPAREQETQYF.

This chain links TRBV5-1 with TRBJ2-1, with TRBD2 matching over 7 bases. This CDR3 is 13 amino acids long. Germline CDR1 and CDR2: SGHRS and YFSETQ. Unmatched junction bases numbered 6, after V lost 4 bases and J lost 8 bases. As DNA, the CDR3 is TGCGCCAGCAGCGGCGGGAGTTTGGATGAGCAGTTCTTC. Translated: CASSGGSLDEQFF.

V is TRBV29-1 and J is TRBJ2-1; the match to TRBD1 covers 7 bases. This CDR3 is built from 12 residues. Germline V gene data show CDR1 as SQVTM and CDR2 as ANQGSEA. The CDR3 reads CSRQGIDNEQFF. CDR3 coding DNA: TGCAGTCGACAGGGTATAGACAATGAGCAGTTCTTC.

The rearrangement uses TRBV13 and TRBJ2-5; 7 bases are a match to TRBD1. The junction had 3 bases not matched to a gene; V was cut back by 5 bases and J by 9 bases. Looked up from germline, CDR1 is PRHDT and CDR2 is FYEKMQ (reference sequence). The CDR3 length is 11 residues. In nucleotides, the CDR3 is TGTGCCAGCAGCGGCACAGGGGCCCAGTACTTC. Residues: CASSGTGAQYF.